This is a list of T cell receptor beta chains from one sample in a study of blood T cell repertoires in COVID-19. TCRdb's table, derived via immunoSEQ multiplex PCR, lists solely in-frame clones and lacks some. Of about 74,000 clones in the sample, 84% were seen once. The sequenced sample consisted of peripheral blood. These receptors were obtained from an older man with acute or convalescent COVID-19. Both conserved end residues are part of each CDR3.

CATSAGGPYEQYF	TRBV24-1	TRBJ2-7
CASRGGRQQPQHF	TRBV2	TRBJ1-5
CASSTGTGYTRGNEQYF	TRBV5-4	TRBJ2-7
CASILMGRGDEAFF	TRBV28	TRBJ1-1
CASSTTGPYEQYF	TRBV19	TRBJ2-7
CASSPTGNEQYF	TRBV18	TRBJ2-7
CASSLGMERQPQHF	TRBV7-8	TRBJ1-5
CASSQALTGGAEAFF	TRBV4-1	TRBJ1-1
CASSQESEGDTQYF	TRBV3-1/TRBV3-2	TRBJ2-3
CASSAIAGGRGEQFF	TRBV7-3	TRBJ2-1
CASTPGGGLEAFF	TRBV7-8	TRBJ1-1
CASTSGASGSTDTQYF	TRBV19	TRBJ2-3
CASSWDRFQETQYF	TRBV2	TRBJ2-5
CASSVAPATNEKLFF	TRBV9	TRBJ1-4
CASSDPDRLGDNEQFF	TRBV2	TRBJ2-1
CASSLNIGETQYF	TRBV11-1	TRBJ2-5
CASRRQGGTEAFF	TRBV6-5	TRBJ1-1
CASSPEDRGGTEAFF	TRBV5-1	TRBJ1-1
CASSPPRTGDNEQFF	TRBV5-1	TRBJ2-1
CASSQRRDEQFF	TRBV4-1	TRBJ2-1
CASSQELNRGGRAFF	TRBV3-1/TRBV3-2	TRBJ1-1
CASSLDGQGRDGELFF	TRBV5-5	TRBJ2-2
CASSPSSGSIGEQFF	TRBV7-6	TRBJ2-1
CASSPSGGAKDTQYF	TRBV18	TRBJ2-3
CASSRTSGLYNEQFF	TRBV19	TRBJ2-1
CASTPGQSSGNTIYF	TRBV19	TRBJ1-3
CASSLGDRGALSPLHF	TRBV5-1	TRBJ1-6
CASSLVSGGMREQFF	TRBV5-1	TRBJ2-1
CASSQPGQGMNSPLHF	TRBV4-1	TRBJ1-6
CASSRSGSGTGELFF	TRBV5-1	TRBJ2-2
CASSLGAGSWDTEAFF	TRBV5-1	TRBJ1-1
CASSLEGPRGYTF	TRBV7-8	TRBJ1-2
CASSSRDRRSMNTEAFF	TRBV21-1	TRBJ1-1
CASSERLAGYNEQFF	TRBV2	TRBJ2-1
CASSQDRVAGSYGYTF	TRBV7-8	TRBJ1-2
CASSLNPGSSRYF	TRBV7-9	TRBJ2-7
CATRLAGGPGELFF	TRBV19	TRBJ2-2
CASSPRRQPPLHSPLHF	TRBV11-2	TRBJ1-6
CASSSRGTGGTGNTIYF	TRBV28	TRBJ1-3
CAISQGWNYEQYF	TRBV6-5	TRBJ2-7
CASSRTASLDQPQHF	TRBV19	TRBJ1-5
CATSDSVNQPQHF	TRBV18	TRBJ1-5
CASRGTVVTEAFF	TRBV12-3/TRBV12-4	TRBJ1-1
CASSPRPGFYEQYF	TRBV11-2	TRBJ2-7
CAISESVRLNTEAFF	TRBV10-3	TRBJ1-1
CASSSSGRASYEQYF	TRBV5-4	TRBJ2-7
CSVVPDRETQYF	TRBV29-1	TRBJ2-5
CASLGATNEKLFF	TRBV6-4	TRBJ1-4
CASSIGTSGSYEQYF	TRBV19	TRBJ2-7
CASSQALLAPYTF	TRBV2	TRBJ1-2
CASSQIRGLGTGELFF	TRBV7-9	TRBJ2-2
CASSKAGTGDNYGYTF	TRBV21-1	TRBJ1-2
CASSELTPGLNNEKLFF	TRBV6-4	TRBJ1-4
CASSLVGDFNQPQHF	TRBV5-1	TRBJ1-5
CASSLWETDTQYF	TRBV5-1	TRBJ2-3
CASSFGGGPPYNEQFF	TRBV5-6	TRBJ2-1
CASSPADRNYGYTF	TRBV4-3	TRBJ1-2
CASSIDAPDRPSYEQYF	TRBV19	TRBJ2-7
CASSPTGAGDTEAFF	TRBV5-4	TRBJ1-1